The 7 T cell receptor beta chains listed next were all sequenced from one sample in a study of blood T cell repertoires in COVID-19. Clones were sequenced by immunoSEQ multiplex PCR, and TCRdb holds only the in-frame ones, with some missing. This table has more than 100,000 clones, 75% to 90% appearing once. Sequences were obtained from peripheral blood. The receptors stem from a human donor in a cohort sampled during active COVID-19.

V usage is TRBV10-3 and J usage is TRBJ1-2, with 7 bases lining up with TRBD1. J gave up 5 bases and V 2 bases, and 2 bases lay outside the gene matches. The CDR3 consists of 13 residues. Germline loops: CDR1 ENHRY, CDR2 SYGVKD. The CDR3 spells CAISEDRVYGYTF. The CDR3 DNA sequence: TGTGCCATCAGTGAGGACAGGGTATATGGCTACACCTTC.

V usage is TRBV11-3 and J usage is TRBJ2-7, with TRBD2 identical over 11 bases. Germline loops: CDR1 SGHNT, CDR2 YENEEA. The V and J ends lost 0 bases and 3 bases, in that order; junction bases with no gene match: 4. This CDR3 contains 16 residues. CDR3 sequence reads: CASSLDLAGGGYEQYF. The CDR3 DNA reads as TGTGCCAGCAGCTTAGATCTAGCGGGGGGCGGCTACGAGCAGTACTTC.

The chain joins TRBV12-3 or TRBV12-4 to TRBJ1-1; no reliable D call. The CDR3 totals 12 residues. The ends were cut back, 1 base at V and 10 bases at J, with 10 bases in the middle. The CDR3 region is CASSLGAGSAFF. The DNA of the CDR3 is TGTGCCAGCAGTTTAGGGGCAGGATCAGCTTTCTTT.

This sequence joins TRBV5-1 and TRBJ2-1; the match to TRBD2 covers 11 bases. This CDR3 contains 16 residues. After removal of 4 bases from V and 6 bases from J, the junction contained 9 bases not matched to a gene. Looked up from germline, CDR1 is SGHRS and CDR2 is YFSETQ. The CDR3 nucleotides read TGCGCCAGCAGCCCACTGACTAGCGGGGACGCCAATGAGCAGTTCTTC. Translated: CASSPLTSGDANEQFF. Full variable domain (outside the CDR3, taken from reference TRBV5-1 and TRBJ2-1): KAGVTQTPRYLIKTRGQQVTLSCSPISGHRSVSWYQQTPGQGLQFLFEYFSETQRNKGNFPGRFSGRQFSNSRSEMNVSTLELGDSALYLCASSPLTSGDANEQFFGPGTRLTVL.

The chain is built from TRBV19 and TRBJ2-7; 8 positions agree with TRBD1. V lost 3 bases to trimming and J lost 4 bases; unmatched junction nucleotides: 8. Per germline, CDR1 LNHDA and CDR2 SQIVND (reference sequence). This CDR3 has 15 residues. In DNA form, the CDR3 reads TGTGCCAGTAGTATGTTCGGGCAGGGGGCGTACGAGCAGTACTTC. This gives the protein CASSMFGQGAYEQYF.

This sequence joins TRBV5-1 and TRBJ1-1; perhaps TRBD1 as D (6 bases). Germline V gene data show CDR1 as SGHRS and CDR2 as YFSETQ. This CDR3 has 13 amino acids. V lost 7 bases, J lost 0 bases, and 10 bases lay in between. CDR3 residues: CASQTGLNTEAFF. DNA for the CDR3: TGCGCCAGCCAGACAGGACTGAACACTGAAGCTTTCTTT.

This rearrangement joins TRBV2 to TRBJ2-5, with 10 bases matching TRBD1. CDR3 length equals 14 residues. Per germline, CDR1 SNHLY and CDR2 FYNNEI. Germline trimming cut 8 bases from V and 4 bases from J; bases unmatched to any gene: 7. CDR3 region: CASRTGGFRETQYF. DNA of the CDR3: TGTGCCAGCCGGACAGGGGGTTTTAGAGAGACCCAGTACTTC. Based on the CDR3 plus reference TRBV2 and TRBJ2-5, the full variable domain is EPEVTQTPSHQVTQMGQEVILRCVPISNHLYFYWYRQILGQKVEFLVSFYNNEISEKSEIFDDQFSVERPDGSNFTLKIRSTKLEDSAMYFCASRTGGFRETQYFGPGTRLLVL.